This T cell receptor beta chain was found in a study of cytotoxic CD8 clonotypes in ibrutinib-treated CLL. Data came from immunoSEQ multiplex PCR; TCRdb stores just in-frame clones and leaves some out. The table lists approximately 100,000 clones, about 74% of them singletons. V dropped 10 bases and J dropped 8; count of bases not matched to a gene: 4. Germline CDR1 and CDR2: SGHTA and FQGNSA. The CDR3 sequence is 10 residues long. Regarding this clone: Its antigen is as yet unknown.

General study points: Public clonotypes were rare and shrank or held steady on treatment. Clonality was higher at ibrutinib response and returned toward baseline at progression. Patients with sustained remission and those progressing were sampled at differing times.

The genes are TRBV7-2 and TRBJ1-2, with 7 bases lining up with TRBD1. This TCR was recovered from a human donor with chronic lymphocytic leukemia. The starting material was PBMCs, obtained after 24 months of ibrutinib treatment. CDR3 nucleotide sequence: TGTGCCACAAACAGGGGAGGCTACACCTTC. Translated: CATNRGGYTF.